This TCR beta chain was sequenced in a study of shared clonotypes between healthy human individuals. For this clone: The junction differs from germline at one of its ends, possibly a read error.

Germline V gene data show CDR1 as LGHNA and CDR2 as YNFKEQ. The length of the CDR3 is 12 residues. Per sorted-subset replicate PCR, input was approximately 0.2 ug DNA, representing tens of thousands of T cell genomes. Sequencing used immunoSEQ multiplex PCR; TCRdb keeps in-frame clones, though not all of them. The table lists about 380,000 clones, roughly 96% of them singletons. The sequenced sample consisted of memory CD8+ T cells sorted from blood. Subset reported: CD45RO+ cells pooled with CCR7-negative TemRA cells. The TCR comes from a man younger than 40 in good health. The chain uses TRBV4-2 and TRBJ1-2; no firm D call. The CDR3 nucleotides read TGTGCCAGCAGGCAAGGATCCTATGGCTACACCTTC. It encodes CASRQGSYGYTF.